The clone carrying this T cell receptor beta chain was recorded only once. What it recognizes is unknown. This entry comes from a study of OX40 agonist ivuxolimab in advanced cancers. Turning to the study itself: Prior anti-PD-1, anti-PD-L1 or anti-CTLA-4 therapy was allowed; 30% to 40% had some. Partial responses were seen in three patients, one with hepatocellular carcinoma and two with cutaneous melanoma. General study results and limits: At 0.1 to 3.0 mg/kg and by week 6, clonal expansion occurred in CD4+ and CD8+ blood T cells.

J gave up 1 base and V 4 bases, and 8 bases lay outside the gene matches. CDR3 length equals 17 residues. Germline V gene sequence: CDR1 SGHRS, CDR2 YFSETQ. TCRdb keeps only in-frame clones here, not all; method: immunoSEQ multiplex PCR. This sample has 11,000 or so clones, with around 74% found just once. This TCR came from an adult with an advanced solid tumor such as melanoma, head and neck, liver or kidney cancer. The V gene is TRBV5-1, the J gene TRBJ2-7, with TRBD2 identical over 13 bases. Sequencing used CD4+ or CD8+ T cells sorted from blood, obtained in a trial of the OX40 agonist ivuxolimab. The CDR3 DNA reads as TGCGCCAGCAGCCTCGGGACTAGCGGGACCCTATCCTACGAGCAGTACTTC. It yields the protein CASSLGTSGTLSYEQYF.